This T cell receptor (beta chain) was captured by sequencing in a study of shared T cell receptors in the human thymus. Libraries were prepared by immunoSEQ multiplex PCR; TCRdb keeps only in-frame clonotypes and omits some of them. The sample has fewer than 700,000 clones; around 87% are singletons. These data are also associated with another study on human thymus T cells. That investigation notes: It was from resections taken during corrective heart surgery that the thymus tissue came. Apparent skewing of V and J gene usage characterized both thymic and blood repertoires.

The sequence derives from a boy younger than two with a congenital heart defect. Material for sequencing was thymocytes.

The CDR3 is CASSLSGRYTGELFF. Written as DNA, the CDR3 is TGTGCCAGCAGCTTGAGCGGGAGATACACCGGGGAGCTGTTTTTT. V and J are TRBV7-9 and TRBJ2-2, with 8 bases that match TRBD2. J gave up 3 bases and V 3 bases, and 3 bases lay outside the gene matches. CDR1 is SEHNR and CDR2 is FQNEAQ in the germline V gene (reference sequence). The CDR3 extends over 15 amino acids.